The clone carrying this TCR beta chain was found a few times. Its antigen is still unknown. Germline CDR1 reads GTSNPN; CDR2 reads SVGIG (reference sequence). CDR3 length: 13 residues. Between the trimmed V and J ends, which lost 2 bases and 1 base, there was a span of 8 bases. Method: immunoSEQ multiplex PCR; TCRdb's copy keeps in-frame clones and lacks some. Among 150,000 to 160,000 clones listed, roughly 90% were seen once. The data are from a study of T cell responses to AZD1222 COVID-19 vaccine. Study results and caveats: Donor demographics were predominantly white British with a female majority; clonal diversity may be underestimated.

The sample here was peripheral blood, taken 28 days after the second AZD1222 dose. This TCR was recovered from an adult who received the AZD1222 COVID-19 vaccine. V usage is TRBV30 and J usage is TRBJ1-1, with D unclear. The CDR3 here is CAWSRQPNTEAFF. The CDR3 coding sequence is TGTGCCTGGAGTAGGCAGCCGAACACTGAAGCTTTCTTT.